The 25 T cell receptor beta chains below all came from one sample that was sequenced in a study of T cells in localized non-small cell lung cancer. Profiling relied on immunoSEQ multiplex PCR, and the TCRdb table lists in-frame clones only, not all of them. The sample contains around 20,000 clones, about 90% of which appear only once. The sample in question was peripheral blood, obtained before any cancer treatment. These receptors were taken from a woman aged 35 to 69 with stage I lung adenocarcinoma.

The DNA for the CDR3 is TGTGCCAGCAGCTCGGTATCGAACACCGGGGAGCTGTTTTTT. The encoded protein is CASSSVSNTGELFF. The chain carries TRBV7-6 and TRBJ2-2; D gene unclear. The ends were cut back, 4 bases at V and 0 bases at J, with 6 bases in the middle. CDR3 length: 14 amino acids. Germline CDR1 and CDR2: SGHVS and FNYEAQ.

The CDR3 coding sequence is TGTGCCAGCAGGCCGAGCTTTGACACCTTAAACGCCGGCAGTGAAAAACTGTTTTTT. The encoded protein is CASRPSFDTLNAGSEKLFF. J is TRBJ1-4 and V is TRBV27; D remains ambiguous. The germline gives CDR1 MNHEY, CDR2 SMNVEV (reference sequence). The CDR3 consists of 19 residues. The V end lost 6 bases, the J end lost 7 bases, and 30 bases lay between the germline ends.

This clone was counted once. V and J are TRBV11-2 and TRBJ2-2, with D possibly matching TRBD1 (8 bases). The CDR3 consists of 14 residues. V lost 5 bases and J 6 bases, leaving 13 bases between the germline ends. The germline V gene encodes CDR1 SGHAT and CDR2 FQNNGV. The CDR3 sequence: CASSQQGGAGELFF. Written as DNA, the CDR3 is TGTGCCAGCAGCCAACAGGGGGGGGCCGGGGAGCTGTTTTTT.

V usage is TRBV5-4 and J usage is TRBJ1-2; TRBD1 matches at 8 bases. The germline V gene encodes CDR1 SGHNT and CDR2 YYREEE (reference sequence). V was pared by 1 base and J by 5 bases, with 1 base of the junction left unmatched. The CDR3 spans 13 residues. The CDR3 region has the DNA TGTGCCAGCAGCTTGAACAGGGGGTATGGCTACACCTTC. Translated, it gives CASSLNRGYGYTF.

This chain joins TRBV11-3 and TRBJ2-7; 8 bases fit TRBD2. The ends lost 3 bases at V and 3 bases at J; junction bases unmatched: 4. This CDR3 comprises 14 residues. Germline V CDR1 and CDR2: SGHNT, YENEEA. The CDR3 is CASSFSGTSYEQYF. CDR3 bases: TGTGCCAGCAGCTTCTCCGGGACTAGCTACGAGCAGTACTTC.

The rearrangement uses TRBV18 and TRBJ2-3; D unclear. V was trimmed by 3 bases and J by 0 bases, leaving 1 base between them. The germline V gene has CDR1 KGHSH and CDR2 LQKENI. The CDR3 has 12 residues. This chain's CDR3 is CASSPSTDTQYF. Here the CDR3 DNA reads TGTGCCAGCTCACCTAGCACAGATACGCAGTATTTT.

This chain joins TRBV18 and TRBJ1-2; D perhaps matches TRBD1 (6 bases). This CDR3 is built from 20 residues. The germline gives CDR1 KGHSH, CDR2 LQKENI. The germline V and J ends were trimmed by 9 bases and 1 base, with 33 bases remaining between them. The CDR3 nucleotides are TGTGCCAGTTTCTACCGGGACAAACGAGAGAAAATGCGTTTTAACTATGGCTACACCTTC. The encoded protein is CASFYRDKREKMRFNYGYTF.

The rearrangement joins TRBV6-1 to TRBJ1-5; TRBD1 might be the D (5 bases). The CDR3 contains 14 residues. The germline CDR1 and CDR2 sequences are MNHNS and SASEGT. V lost 7 bases, J lost 6 bases, and 16 bases lay in between. CDR3 protein: CASTLQEGGQPQHF. The CDR3 DNA reads as TGTGCCAGCACTCTACAGGAGGGAGGTCAGCCCCAGCATTTT.

Details on this clone: At one end, the junction sequence differs from germline, possibly due to a read error. The V and J genes are TRBV5-1 and TRBJ2-5; D might be TRBD1 (5 bases). There are 15 residues in the CDR3. Germline CDR1 is SGHRS and CDR2 is YFSETQ. This CDR3 reads CASSQNRNLQEAQYF. The CDR3 DNA follows: TGCGCCAGCAGTCAAAACAGGAATCTCCAAGAGGCCCAGTACTTC.

This chain uses TRBV19 with TRBJ2-3; 7 nucleotides align to TRBD2. CDR1 and CDR2 (germline): LNHDA, SQIVND (reference sequence). V shed 5 bases, J shed 7 bases, and the junction held 12 bases outside the gene matches. There are 15 residues in the CDR3. The CDR3 bases are TGTGCCAGTAGTGCGGAAAGGGGAGGGCCGAATACGCAGTATTTT. Translation: CASSAERGGPNTQYF.

J is TRBJ1-2 and V is TRBV6-1, with D unclear. Germline CDR1 reads MNHNS; CDR2 reads SASEGT. The CDR3 sequence is 12 residues long. Trimming left V 5 bases short and J 4 bases short, with 8 bases between. The CDR3 DNA reads TGTGCCAGCAGTCCAGGAGGCTATGGCTACACCTTC. It specifies CASSPGGYGYTF.

The rearrangement uses TRBV25-1 and TRBJ1-1; no firm D call. The CDR3 is 15 amino acids. Per the germline V gene, CDR1 is MGHDK and CDR2 is SYGVNS. V lost 3 bases and J 0 bases, leaving 11 bases between the germline ends. The CDR3 nucleotides read TGTGCCAGCAGTGATCACAGCGATATGAACACTGAAGCTTTCTTT. Amino acids: CASSDHSDMNTEAFF.

J is TRBJ1-5 and V is TRBV2; D gene ambiguous. The CDR3 covers 16 residues. Per germline, CDR1 SNHLY and CDR2 FYNNEI. Trimming took 0 bases from V and 0 from J, leaving 9 bases between them. CDR3 sequence (DNA): TGTGCCAGCAGTGAAGCCTTGGGATCTAGCAATCAGCCCCAGCATTTT. Translating it yields CASSEALGSSNQPQHF.

This clone came up once. The rearrangement joins TRBV28 to TRBJ1-5; unclear D gene. Germline lookup yields CDR1 MDHEN and CDR2 SYDVKM. V was clipped by 10 bases and J by 5 bases, with 21 bases between them. This CDR3 contains 15 residues. The CDR3 is CATRIFINPDQPQHF. In DNA form, the CDR3 reads TGTGCCACCCGAATATTTATTAACCCCGATCAGCCCCAGCATTTT.

This clone appeared a single time. The chain combines TRBV27 with TRBJ2-7, with 7 bases matching TRBD1. The germline V gene has CDR1 MNHEY and CDR2 SMNVEV (reference sequence). V lost 5 bases and J lost 4; bases outside the gene matches: 14. CDR3 length equals 16 residues. The CDR3 is CASSPNPSTGWYEQYF. CDR3 DNA sequence: TGTGCCAGCAGTCCAAACCCTTCGACAGGGTGGTACGAGCAGTACTTC.

The chain couples TRBV30 to TRBJ2-3, with TRBD1 matching 8 bases. J gave up 2 bases and V 3 bases, and 4 bases lay outside the gene matches. Germline-derived CDR1 and CDR2 are GTSNPN and SVGIG (reference sequence). This CDR3 region has 14 residues. The CDR3 nucleotides are TGTGCCTGGAGCGACAGGGGTCCCACAGATACGCAGTATTTT. Protein sequence: CAWSDRGPTDTQYF.

The V call is TRBV5-4, the J call TRBJ2-7; TRBD2 aligns across 10 bases. This CDR3 contains 14 residues. The germline V gene encodes CDR1 SGHNT and CDR2 YYREEE (reference sequence). The trim removed 5 bases at V and 1 base at J, leaving 3 bases unmatched. The CDR3 loop is CASRIAGGSYEQYF. In DNA form, the CDR3 reads TGTGCCAGCAGGATAGCGGGGGGTTCCTACGAGCAGTACTTC.

The chain recombines TRBV19 with TRBJ2-1; no definite D call. In germline, CDR1 is LNHDA, CDR2 SQIVND (reference sequence). This CDR3 has 13 amino acids. Trimming left V 0 bases short and J 4 bases short, with 4 bases between. The CDR3 region has the DNA TGTGCCAGTAGTATAGACAGGTACAATGAGCAGTTCTTC. This translates into CASSIDRYNEQFF.

The V call is TRBV5-6, the J call TRBJ2-5, with D perhaps matching TRBD1 (5 bases). Germline values: CDR1 SGHDT, CDR2 YYEEEE. V lost 3 bases to trimming and J lost 2 bases, with 11 bases between them. The length of the CDR3 is 14 residues. CDR3 amino acids: CASSSGPGQETQYF. Here the CDR3 DNA reads TGTGCCAGCAGCTCTGGACCAGGGCAAGAGACCCAGTACTTC.

V and J are TRBV28 and TRBJ2-2, with 8 bases aligning to TRBD1. Germline CDR1 is MDHEN and CDR2 is SYDVKM. V lost 5 bases, J lost 5 bases, and 10 bases stayed unmatched. This CDR3 has 16 residues. In nucleotides, the CDR3 is TGTGCCAGCAGTGATATTGAGACAGGGGAAACCGGGGAGCTGTTTTTT. This sequence encodes CASSDIETGETGELFF.

The table lists this clone with a count of one. The chain is built from TRBV6-1 and TRBJ1-5, with D unclear. Germline CDR1 is MNHNS and CDR2 is SASEGT. CDR3 length equals 13 residues. V dropped 0 bases and J dropped 12 bases, with 12 bases sitting between them. The CDR3 bases are TGTGCCAGCAGTGAAGCCACAAAAGTTAACCAGCATTTT. This encodes CASSEATKVNQHF.

V is TRBV21-1 and J is TRBJ2-7; the table's D call TRBD1 went unverified against the DNA. TRBV21-1 is a pseudogene locus. The CDR3 spans 15 residues. The CDR3 DNA follows: TGTGCCAGCAGCAAAGGACAGGGAACCACCTACGAGCAGTACTTC. This translates into CASSKGQGTTYEQYF.

In its sample, this clone was seen once. This rearrangement joins TRBV6-1 to TRBJ2-2; D is perhaps TRBD1 (6 bases). Trimming took off 5 bases at V and 1 base at J, with 8 bases between the two ends. CDR3 length: 14 residues. Germline-derived CDR1 and CDR2 are MNHNS and SASEGT. CDR3 protein: CASSRQENTGELFF. The CDR3 bases are TGTGCCAGCAGTCGACAGGAGAACACCGGGGAGCTGTTTTTT.

The chain links TRBV13 to TRBJ2-1; D possibly corresponds to TRBD1 (5 bases). This CDR3 has 16 residues. Germline V gives CDR1 PRHDT, CDR2 FYEKMQ (reference sequence). Deletions cut 5 bases from V and 8 bases from J, with 22 bases between. CDR3 sequence reads: CASSPLGRVGYDEQFF. The CDR3 nucleotides read TGTGCCAGCAGCCCGCTCGGCAGGGTTGGTTACGATGAGCAGTTCTTC.

The chain employs TRBV4-1 and TRBJ1-1; the D gene is possibly TRBD1 (6 bases). V lost 0 bases and J 3 bases, leaving 8 bases between the germline ends. The CDR3 sequence is 14 residues long. The germline CDR1 and CDR2 sequences are MGHRA and YSYEKL. The CDR3 loop is CASSQDQGYTEAFF. Written as DNA, the CDR3 is TGCGCCAGCAGCCAAGACCAGGGGTACACTGAAGCTTTCTTT.